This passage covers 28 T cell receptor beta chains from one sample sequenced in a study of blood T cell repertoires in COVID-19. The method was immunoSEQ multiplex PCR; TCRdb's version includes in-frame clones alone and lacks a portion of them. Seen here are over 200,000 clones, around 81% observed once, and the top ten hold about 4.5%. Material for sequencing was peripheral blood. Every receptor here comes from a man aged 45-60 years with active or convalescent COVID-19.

This CDR3 reads CSVGPTGVNEKLFF. The CDR3 DNA sequence: TGCAGCGTTGGCCCTACAGGGGTTAATGAAAAACTGTTTTTT. V gene TRBV29-1 combines with J gene TRBJ1-4; 7 nucleotides match TRBD1. Per the germline V gene, CDR1 is SQVTM and CDR2 is ANQGSEA. The ends lost 4 bases at V and 4 bases at J; junction bases unmatched: 6. The CDR3 runs 14 residues.

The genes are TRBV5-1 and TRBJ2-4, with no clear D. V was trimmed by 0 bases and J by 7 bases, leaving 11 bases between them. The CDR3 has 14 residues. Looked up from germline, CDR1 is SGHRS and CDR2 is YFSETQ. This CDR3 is CASSLGWLRNIQYF. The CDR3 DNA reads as TGCGCCAGCAGCTTGGGATGGTTACGGAACATTCAGTACTTC. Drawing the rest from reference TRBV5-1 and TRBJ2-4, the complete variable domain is KAGVTQTPRYLIKTRGQQVTLSCSPISGHRSVSWYQQTPGQGLQFLFEYFSETQRNKGNFPGRFSGRQFSNSRSEMNVSTLELGDSALYLCASSLGWLRNIQYFGAGTRLSVL.

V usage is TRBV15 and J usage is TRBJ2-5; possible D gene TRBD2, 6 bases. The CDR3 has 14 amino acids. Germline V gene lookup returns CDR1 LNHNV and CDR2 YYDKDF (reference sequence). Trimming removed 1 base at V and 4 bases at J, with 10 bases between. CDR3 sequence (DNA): TGTGCCACCAGCAGAGGCGGGGCCTTAGAGACCCAGTACTTC. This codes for CATSRGGALETQYF.

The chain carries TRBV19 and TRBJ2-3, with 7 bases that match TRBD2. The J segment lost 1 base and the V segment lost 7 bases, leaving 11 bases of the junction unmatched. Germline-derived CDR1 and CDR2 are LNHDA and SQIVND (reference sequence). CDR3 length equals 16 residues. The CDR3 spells CASNPFASGGTDTQYF. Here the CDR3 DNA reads TGTGCCAGTAACCCCTTCGCCAGCGGGGGCACAGATACGCAGTATTTT.

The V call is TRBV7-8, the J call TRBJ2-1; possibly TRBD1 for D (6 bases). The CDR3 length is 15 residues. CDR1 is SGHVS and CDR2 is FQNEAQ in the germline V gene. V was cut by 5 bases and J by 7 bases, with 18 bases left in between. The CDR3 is CASSQVTQGWNEQFF. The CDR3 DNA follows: TGTGCCAGCAGCCAAGTGACCCAGGGGTGGAATGAGCAGTTCTTC. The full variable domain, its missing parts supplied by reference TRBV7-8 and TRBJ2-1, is GAGVSQSPRYKVAKRGQDVALRCDPISGHVSLFWYQQALGQGPEFLTYFQNEAQLDKSGLPSDRFFAERPEGSVSTLKIQRTQQEDSAVYLCASSQVTQGWNEQFFGPGTRLTVL.

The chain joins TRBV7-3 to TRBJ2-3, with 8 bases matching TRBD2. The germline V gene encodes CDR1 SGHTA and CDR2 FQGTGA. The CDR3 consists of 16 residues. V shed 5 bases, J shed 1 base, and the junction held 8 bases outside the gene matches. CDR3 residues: CASSSNQAGGTDTQYF. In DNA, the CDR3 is TGTGCCAGCAGCAGCAACCAAGCGGGGGGCACAGATACGCAGTATTTT. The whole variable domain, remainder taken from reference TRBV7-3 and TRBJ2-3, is GAGVSQTPSNKVTEKGKYVELRCDPISGHTALYWYRQSLGQGPEFLIYFQGTGAADDSGLPNDRFFAVRPEGSVSTLKIQRTERGDSAVYLCASSSNQAGGTDTQYFGPGTRLTVL.

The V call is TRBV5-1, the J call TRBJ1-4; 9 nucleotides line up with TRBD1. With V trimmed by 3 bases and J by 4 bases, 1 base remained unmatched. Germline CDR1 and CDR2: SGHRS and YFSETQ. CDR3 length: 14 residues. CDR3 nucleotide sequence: TGCGCCAGCAGCTGGACAGGGGTTAATGAAAAACTGTTTTTT. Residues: CASSWTGVNEKLFF.

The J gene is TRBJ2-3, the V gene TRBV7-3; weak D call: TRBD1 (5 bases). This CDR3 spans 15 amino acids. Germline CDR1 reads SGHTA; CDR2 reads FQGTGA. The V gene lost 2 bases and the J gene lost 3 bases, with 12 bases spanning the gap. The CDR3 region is CASSLSGHTTDTQYF. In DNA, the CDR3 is TGTGCCAGCAGCTTATCAGGGCATACGACAGATACGCAGTATTTT.

CDR3 amino acids: CASSERGLAGGPGEQYF. The CDR3 DNA follows: TGTGCCAGCAGTGAAAGGGGACTAGCGGGGGGGCCTGGCGAGCAGTACTTC. This chain links TRBV6-1 with TRBJ2-7, with 16 nucleotides matching TRBD2. The CDR3 consists of 17 residues. The germline gives CDR1 MNHNS, CDR2 SASEGT. After removal of 2 bases from V and 6 bases from J, the junction contained 7 bases not matched to a gene.

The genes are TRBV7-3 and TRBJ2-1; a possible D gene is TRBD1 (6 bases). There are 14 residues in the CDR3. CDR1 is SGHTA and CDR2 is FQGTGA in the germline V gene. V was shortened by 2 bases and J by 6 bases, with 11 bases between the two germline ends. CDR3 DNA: TGTGCCAGCAGCTTAGGGGGCCAAGGCAATGAGCAGTTCTTC. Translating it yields CASSLGGQGNEQFF.

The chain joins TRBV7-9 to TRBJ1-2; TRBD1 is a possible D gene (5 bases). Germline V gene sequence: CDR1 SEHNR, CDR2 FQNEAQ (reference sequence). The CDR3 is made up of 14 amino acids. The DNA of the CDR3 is TGTGCGTCAGGTGGGGCAAGGTCTAACTATGGCTACACCTTC. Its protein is CASGGARSNYGYTF.

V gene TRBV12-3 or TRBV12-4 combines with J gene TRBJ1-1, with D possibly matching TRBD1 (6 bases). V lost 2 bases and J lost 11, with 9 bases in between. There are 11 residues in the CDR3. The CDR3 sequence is CASSLNRVAFF. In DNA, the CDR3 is TGTGCCAGCAGTTTAAACAGGGTGGCTTTCTTT.

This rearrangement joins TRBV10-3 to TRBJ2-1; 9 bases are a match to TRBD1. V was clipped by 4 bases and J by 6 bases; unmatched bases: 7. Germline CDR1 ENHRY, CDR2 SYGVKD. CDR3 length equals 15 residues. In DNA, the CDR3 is TGTGCCATCAGTGGAGGACAGGGGAATCGCAATGAGCAGTTCTTC. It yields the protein CAISGGQGNRNEQFF.

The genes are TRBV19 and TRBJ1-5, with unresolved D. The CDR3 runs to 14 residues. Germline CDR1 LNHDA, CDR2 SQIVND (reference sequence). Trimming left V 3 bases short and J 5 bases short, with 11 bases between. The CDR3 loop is CASSIWPRDQPQHF. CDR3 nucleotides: TGTGCCAGTAGTATTTGGCCACGGGATCAGCCCCAGCATTTT.

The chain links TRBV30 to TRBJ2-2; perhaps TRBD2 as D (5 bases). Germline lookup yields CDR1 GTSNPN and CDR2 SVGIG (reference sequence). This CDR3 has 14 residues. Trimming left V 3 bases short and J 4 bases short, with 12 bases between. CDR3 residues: CAWRAADRTGELFF. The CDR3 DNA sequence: TGTGCCTGGAGGGCAGCGGACCGCACCGGGGAGCTGTTTTTT.

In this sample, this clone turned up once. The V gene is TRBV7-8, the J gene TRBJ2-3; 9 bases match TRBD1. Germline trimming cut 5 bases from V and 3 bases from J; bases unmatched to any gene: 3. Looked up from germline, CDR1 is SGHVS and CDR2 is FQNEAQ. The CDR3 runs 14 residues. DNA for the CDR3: TGTGCCAGCAGCCTGGGACAGGGTACAGATACGCAGTATTTT. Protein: CASSLGQGTDTQYF.

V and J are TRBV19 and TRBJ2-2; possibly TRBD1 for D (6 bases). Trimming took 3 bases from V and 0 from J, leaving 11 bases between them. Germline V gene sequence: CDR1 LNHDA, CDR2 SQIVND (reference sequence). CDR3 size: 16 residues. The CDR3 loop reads CASSILGASNTGELFF. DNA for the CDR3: TGTGCCAGTAGTATCTTGGGGGCCTCGAACACCGGGGAGCTGTTTTTT.

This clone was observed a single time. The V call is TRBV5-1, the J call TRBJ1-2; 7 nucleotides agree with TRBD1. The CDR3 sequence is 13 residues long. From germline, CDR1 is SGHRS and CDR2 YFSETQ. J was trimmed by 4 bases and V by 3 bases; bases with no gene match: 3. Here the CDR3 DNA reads TGCGCCAGCAGCTCCACAGGGGCCTATGGCTACACCTTC. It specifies CASSSTGAYGYTF.

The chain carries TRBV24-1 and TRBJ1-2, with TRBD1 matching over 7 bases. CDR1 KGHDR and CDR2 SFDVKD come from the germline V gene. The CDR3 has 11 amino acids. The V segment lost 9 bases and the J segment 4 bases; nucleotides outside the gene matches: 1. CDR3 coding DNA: TGTGCCACCTCAGGGGGCTATGGCTACACCTTC. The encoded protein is CATSGGYGYTF.

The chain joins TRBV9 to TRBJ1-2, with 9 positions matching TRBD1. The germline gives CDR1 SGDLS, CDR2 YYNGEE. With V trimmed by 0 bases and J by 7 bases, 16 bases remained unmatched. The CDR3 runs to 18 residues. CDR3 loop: CASSVAPTRTGVIRGYTF. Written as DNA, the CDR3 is TGTGCCAGCAGCGTAGCCCCCACCCGGACAGGGGTGATTCGTGGCTACACCTTC. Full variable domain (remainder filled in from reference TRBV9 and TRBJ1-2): DSGVTQTPKHLITATGQRVTLRCSPRSGDLSVYWYQQSLDQGLQFLIQYYNGEERAKGNILERFSAQQFPDLHSELNLSSLELGDSALYFCASSVAPTRTGVIRGYTFGSGTRLTVV.

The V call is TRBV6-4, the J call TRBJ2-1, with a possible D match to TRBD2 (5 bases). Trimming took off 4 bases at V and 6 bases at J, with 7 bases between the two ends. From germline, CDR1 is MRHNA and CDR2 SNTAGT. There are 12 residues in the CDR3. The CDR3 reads CASSGAGNEQFF. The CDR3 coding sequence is TGTGCCAGCAGTGGGGCGGGCAATGAGCAGTTCTTC.

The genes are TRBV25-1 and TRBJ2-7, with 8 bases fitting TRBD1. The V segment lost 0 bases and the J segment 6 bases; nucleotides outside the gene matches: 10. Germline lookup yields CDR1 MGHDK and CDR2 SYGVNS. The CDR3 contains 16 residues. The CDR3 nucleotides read TGTGCCAGCAGTGAATATAAGGAGACAGGGGCGGCCGAGCAGTACTTC. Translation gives CASSEYKETGAAEQYF.

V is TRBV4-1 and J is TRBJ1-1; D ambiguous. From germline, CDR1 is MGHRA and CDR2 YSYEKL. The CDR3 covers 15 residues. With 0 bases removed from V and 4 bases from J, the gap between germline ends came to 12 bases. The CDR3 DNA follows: TGCGCCAGCAGCCAAGATAGCGGGGTGGGCACTGAAGCTTTCTTT. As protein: CASSQDSGVGTEAFF.

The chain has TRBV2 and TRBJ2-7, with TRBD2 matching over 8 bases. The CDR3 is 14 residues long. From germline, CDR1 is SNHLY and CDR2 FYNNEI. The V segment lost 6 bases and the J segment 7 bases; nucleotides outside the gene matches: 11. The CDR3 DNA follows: TGTGCCAGCAGGCGGGGGGCCGAGCCGGGGGAGCAGTACTTC. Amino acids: CASRRGAEPGEQYF.

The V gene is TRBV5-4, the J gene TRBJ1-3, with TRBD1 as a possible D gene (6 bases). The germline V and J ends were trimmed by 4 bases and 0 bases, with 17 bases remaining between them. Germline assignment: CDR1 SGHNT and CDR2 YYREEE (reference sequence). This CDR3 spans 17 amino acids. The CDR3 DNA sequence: TGTGCCAGCAGCGCCGACACAGGGACCCTCTCTGGAAACACCATATATTTT. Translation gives CASSADTGTLSGNTIYF.

The CDR3 loop is CASSVAGDNEQFF. The CDR3 coding sequence is TGTGCCAGCAGCGTAGCGGGAGATAATGAGCAGTTCTTC. The J gene is TRBJ2-1, the V gene TRBV9, with D possibly being TRBD2 (6 bases). The CDR3 totals 13 residues. V was clipped by 0 bases and J by 7 bases, with 8 bases between them. Germline lookup yields CDR1 SGDLS and CDR2 YYNGEE.

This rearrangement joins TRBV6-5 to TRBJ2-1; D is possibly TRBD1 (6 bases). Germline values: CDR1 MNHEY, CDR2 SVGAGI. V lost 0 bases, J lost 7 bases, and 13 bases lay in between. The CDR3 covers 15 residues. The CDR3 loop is CASSYSWDTGNEQFF. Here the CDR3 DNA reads TGTGCCAGCAGTTACTCCTGGGACACGGGTAATGAGCAGTTCTTC.

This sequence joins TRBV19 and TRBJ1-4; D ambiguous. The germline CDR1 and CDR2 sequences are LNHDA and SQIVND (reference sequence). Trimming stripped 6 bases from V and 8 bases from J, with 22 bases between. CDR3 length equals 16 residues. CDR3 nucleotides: TGTGCCAGTAGCCCCTTGAGAAGCGGGGATTGGGAAAAACTGTTTTTT. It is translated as CASSPLRSGDWEKLFF. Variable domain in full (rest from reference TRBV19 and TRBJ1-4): DGGITQSPKYLFRKEGQNVTLSCEQNLNHDAMYWYRQDPGQGLRLIYYSQIVNDFQKGDIAEGYSVSREKKESFPLTVTSAQKNPTAFYLCASSPLRSGDWEKLFFGSGTQLSVL.